A selection of T cell receptor beta chains follows, all from one sample in a study of Graves' ophthalmopathy and Graves' hyperthyroidism. TCRdb used MiXCR to reprocess the multiplex PCR reads, holding one entry per CDR3 protein. Of 580,000 or so distinct CDR3 sequences in the sample, less than 40% were seen once. Sequencing was performed on peripheral blood or thyroid tissue (not recorded which). The receptors here all came from an adult man with Graves' hyperthyroidism. Each CDR3 is given with its conserved first and last residue. The order of the fields is J gene, V gene, CDR3 length, D gene, clone size, CDR3 DNA, CDR3 protein. The D gene is left open where the match is weak. Rows may omit the clone size; those that give it use once, few, many or a size class.

j_gene: TRBJ1-2
v_gene: TRBV5-8
len: 16
d_gene: NA
abundance: many
CDR3nt: TGTGCCAGCAGCTTGTCCCGGACTCCGTTGGCCTATGGCTACACCTTC
CDR3aa: CASSLSRTPLAYGYTF

j_gene: TRBJ1-5
v_gene: TRBV7-2
len: 19
d_gene: TRBD1
abundance: few
CDR3nt: TGTGCCAGCAGCTTAGATGGTACAGGGGGCTCTTATAGCAATCAGCCCCAGCATTTT
CDR3aa: CASSLDGTGGSYSNQPQHF

j_gene: TRBJ1-4
v_gene: TRBV7-9
len: 14
d_gene: NA
abundance: NA
CDR3nt: TGTGCCAGCAGCTTGCCCAACACCAATGAAGAACCGTTTTTT
CDR3aa: CASSLPNTNEEPFF

j_gene: TRBJ2-3
v_gene: TRBV2
len: 15
d_gene: NA
abundance: NA
CDR3nt: TGTGCCAGCAGTGGGGGGGTAGCTAGCACAGATACGCAGTATTTT
CDR3aa: CASSGGVASTDTQYF

j_gene: TRBJ2-7
v_gene: TRBV20-1
len: 18
d_gene: TRBD2
abundance: NA
CDR3nt: TGCAGTGCTAGGGGGTACTATAAAGAGAGCGGGAGAGGATACGAGCAGTACTTC
CDR3aa: CSARGYYKESGRGYEQYF

j_gene: TRBJ2-5
v_gene: TRBV7-9
len: 17
d_gene: TRBD1
abundance: NA
CDR3nt: TGTGCCAGCAGCTTTGCTGCGACAGGGGGTGTGGGGGAGACCCAGTACTTC
CDR3aa: CASSFAATGGVGETQYF

j_gene: TRBJ2-5
v_gene: TRBV12-3/TRBV12-4
len: 14
d_gene: NA
abundance: NA
CDR3nt: TGTGCCAGCAGTTTAGGAGACAGATATCAGCCCCAGTACTTC
CDR3aa: CASSLGDRYQPQYF

j_gene: TRBJ2-5
v_gene: TRBV5-8
len: 15
d_gene: TRBD2
abundance: many
CDR3nt: TGTGCCAGCAGCCGAGCTAGCGGGGCCCAAGAGACCCAGTACTTC
CDR3aa: CASSRASGAQETQYF

j_gene: TRBJ1-1
v_gene: TRBV19
len: 13
d_gene: NA
abundance: many
CDR3nt: TGTGCCAGTAGTATGCAGGGCGGGACTGAAGCTTTCTTT
CDR3aa: CASSMQGGTEAFF

j_gene: TRBJ2-7
v_gene: TRBV7-3
len: 12
d_gene: NA
abundance: NA
CDR3nt: TGTGCCAGCAGCGGGGGGCACTACGAGCAGTACTTC
CDR3aa: CASSGGHYEQYF

j_gene: TRBJ1-1
v_gene: TRBV2
len: 14
d_gene: NA
abundance: once
CDR3nt: TGTGCCAGCAGTTATTCCCTTAAGAACACTGAAGCTTTCTTT
CDR3aa: CASSYSLKNTEAFF

j_gene: TRBJ1-1
v_gene: TRBV19
len: 13
d_gene: NA
abundance: NA
CDR3nt: TGTGCCAGTAGTATTTGGCAGTACACTGAAGCTTTCTTT
CDR3aa: CASSIWQYTEAFF